This T cell receptor beta chain was captured by sequencing in a study of blood T cell repertoires in COVID-19. The repertoire was sequenced with immunoSEQ multiplex PCR; TCRdb's copy has only in-frame clones and lacks some. The data show around 250,000 clones, approximately 91% seen once. The CDR3 contains 13 residues. The V gene's germline CDR1 is MGHRA and CDR2 YSYEKL. Trimming took 3 bases from V and 8 from J, leaving 10 bases between them. This sequence originates from a human donor in a cohort exposed to, infected with or recovered from COVID-19 (not recorded which). The donor label of this sample is uncertain. Sequencing was performed on PBMCs or T cells enriched from blood (not recorded which). V and J are TRBV4-1 and TRBJ1-4; tentatively, D is TRBD1 (6 bases). The CDR3 DNA reads TGCGCCAGCAGCCAGGGGACATTCGAAAAACTGTTTTTT. Translation: CASSQGTFEKLFF.